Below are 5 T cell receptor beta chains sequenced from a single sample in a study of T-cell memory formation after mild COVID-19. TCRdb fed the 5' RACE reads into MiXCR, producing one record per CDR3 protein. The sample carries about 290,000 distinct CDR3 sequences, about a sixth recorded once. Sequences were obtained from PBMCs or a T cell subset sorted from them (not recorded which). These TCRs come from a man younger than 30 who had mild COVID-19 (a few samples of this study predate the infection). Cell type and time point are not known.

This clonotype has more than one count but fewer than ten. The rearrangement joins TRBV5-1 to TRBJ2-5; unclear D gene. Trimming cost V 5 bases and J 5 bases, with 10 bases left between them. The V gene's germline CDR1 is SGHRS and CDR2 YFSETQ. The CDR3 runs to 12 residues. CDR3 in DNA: TGCGCCAGCAGAATGCCTGGGGAGACCCAGTACTTC. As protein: CASRMPGETQYF. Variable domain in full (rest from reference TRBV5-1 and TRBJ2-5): KAGVTQTPRYLIKTRGQQVTLSCSPISGHRSVSWYQQTPGQGLQFLFEYFSETQRNKGNFPGRFSGRQFSNSRSEMNVSTLELGDSALYLCASRMPGETQYFGPGTRLLVL.

The CDR3 nucleotides read TGTGCCAGCGGGCGGGCGGACGCTAACTATGGCTACACCTTC. Protein: CASGRADANYGYTF. The chain combines TRBV7-2 with TRBJ1-2; D not resolved. This CDR3 has 14 amino acids. The V gene lost 8 bases and the J gene lost 0 bases, with 13 bases spanning the gap. CDR1 SGHTA and CDR2 FQGNSA come from the germline V gene.

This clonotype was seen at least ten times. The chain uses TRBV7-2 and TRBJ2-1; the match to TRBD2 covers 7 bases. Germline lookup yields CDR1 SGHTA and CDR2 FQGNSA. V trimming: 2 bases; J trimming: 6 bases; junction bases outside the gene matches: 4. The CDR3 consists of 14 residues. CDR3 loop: CASSLWASGNEQFF. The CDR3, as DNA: TGTGCCAGCAGCTTATGGGCTAGCGGCAATGAGCAGTTCTTC.

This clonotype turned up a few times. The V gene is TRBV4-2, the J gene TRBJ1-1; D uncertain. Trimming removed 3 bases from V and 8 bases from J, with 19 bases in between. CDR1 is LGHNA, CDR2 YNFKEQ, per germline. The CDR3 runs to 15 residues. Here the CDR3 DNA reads TGTGCCAGCAGCCACCGCGAGGGCGCTGGGTCCGAAGCTTTCTTT. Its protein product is CASSHREGAGSEAFF.

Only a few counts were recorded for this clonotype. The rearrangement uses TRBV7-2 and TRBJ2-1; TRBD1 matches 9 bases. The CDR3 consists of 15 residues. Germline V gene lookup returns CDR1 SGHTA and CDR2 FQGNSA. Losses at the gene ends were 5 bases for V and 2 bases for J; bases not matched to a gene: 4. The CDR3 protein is CASSPGTGPYNEQFF. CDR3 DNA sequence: TGTGCCAGCAGCCCCGGGACAGGGCCCTACAATGAGCAGTTCTTC.